This T cell receptor beta chain was profiled in a study of early T cells in non-severe SARS-CoV-2 infection (dated by TCRdb to the early 2020s). Study-wide context: Because TCR sequencing was done on bulk RNA from unsorted whole blood, the alpha and beta chains could not be paired.

A case-control design nested within a healthcare worker cohort in London, UK, was used, with weekly nasopharyngeal swab PCR tests and blood sampling performed. Healthcare workers were enrolled in the week of the UK lockdown, from 23 to 31 March 2020, and were followed every week for up to roughly 16 weeks. CDR1 is given as GTSNPN and CDR2 as SVGIG, both from the germline V gene (reference sequence). Spanning cysteine to phenylalanine, the CDR3 consists of 13 amino acids. The CDR3 DNA has 39 bases and is translated from base 1. V was cut back by 0 bases and J by 3 bases, leaving a gap of 8 bases between them. Library construction relied on 5' RACE. The listed sequencing device is NextSeq 500. To correct for sequencing error and PCR bias, the TCR library protocol tagged individual cDNA molecules with unique molecular identifiers. Both TCR alpha and beta chains were sequenced, and tight co-correlation was observed between alpha and beta sequence abundances in each sample. The paper's data handling went like this. V gene, J gene and CDR3 annotation of TCR sequences was performed with Decombinator V4. TCRs were defined as expanded if a significant change between any two time points was detected under a Poisson model with p below 0.0001. Abundances of TCRs were expressed as counts per million after normalisation to the total number of TCRs sequenced in each sample. MAIT TCRs were defined by TRAV1-2 paired with TRAJ12, TRAJ20 or TRAJ33, and iNKT TCRs by TRAV10 paired with TRAJ18. VDJdb, accessed 1 November 2021, was searched for CMV, EBV and SARS-CoV-2 annotated TCRs, excluding TCRs annotated for multiple antigens. The public reads were quality trimmed at Q25 with fastp and then assembled into clones with MiXCR by TCRdb, keeping productive beta chains. Duplicate CDR3 protein sequences are folded into a single record with the most common DNA and genes. The V and J calls and clone size are TCRdb's, not the authors'. The sample table holds tens of thousands of distinct CDR3 sequences, of which 5.5% to 7% were seen once. The ten top clones hold approximately 4.1% of the sample.

This clonotype was recorded many times. Its antigen is still unknown. The record has no base qualities; no much larger clone is one base away. The paper as a whole reports these results and caveats: VDJdb matching was skewed toward anti-spike CD8 responses and likely underestimated virus-specific expansions, missing private and CD4 specificities.

Recombination connected TRBV30 to TRBJ1-1, and TRBD1 may be the D gene, going by 5 matching bases. Source material: whole blood. The TCR originated in an adult who was a healthcare worker with PCR-confirmed SARS-CoV-2 infection or an uninfected control (not recorded which). CDR3 region: CAWSVLRDTEAFF. The sequenced DNA is TGTGCCTGGAGTGTACTCAGGGACACTGAAGCTTTCTTT.